This record concerns one T cell receptor (beta chain) sequence. What it binds is not known. The entry originates in a study of blood T cells in healthy people across ages. Through a sample-barcoded 5' primer and a J-beta primer mix, a second PCR was run for about 6 to 11 cycles. From the 5' RACE reads, TCRdb called clonotypes with MiXCR, one entry per CDR3 protein. This sample has 1.5 million to 2 million distinct CDR3 sequences, with around half found just once. Study conclusions and caveats: TCR beta diversity per million T cells fell roughly linearly with age.

The receptor was derived from a woman aged 35 to 49 in good health. Specimen: blood.

CDR3 in DNA: TGTGCCAGCAGTTCACCGATCAGGAAGCACACTGAAGCTTTCTTT. The encoded protein is CASSSPIRKHTEAFF. The V and J genes are TRBV12-3 or TRBV12-4 and TRBJ1-1; D unclear. The CDR3 has 15 residues. The ends were cut back, 4 bases at V and 3 bases at J, with 15 bases in the middle.